The source of this T cell receptor (beta chain) is a study of T cell responses to AZD1222 COVID-19 vaccine. Study-level findings and limits: Repertoire sampling was restricted to post-peak T cell response timepoints.

About this clone: The antigen is not known.

The assay was immunoSEQ multiplex PCR, and TCRdb's table has in-frame clones only and misses some. The data show more than 95,000 clones, around nine tenths seen once. From germline, CDR1 is LGHDT and CDR2 YNNKEL (reference sequence). CDR3 length: 13 amino acids. V shed 4 bases and J shed 3 bases, with 7 bases lying between them. Source: peripheral blood, taken 28 days after the second AZD1222 dose. This receptor was identified in an adult who received the AZD1222 COVID-19 vaccine. The rearrangement uses TRBV3-1 (or the pseudogene TRBV3-2) and TRBJ1-5, with D uncertain. Written as DNA, the CDR3 is TGTGCCAGCAGCCCCCTGGACAATCAGCCCCAGCATTTT. This encodes CASSPLDNQPQHF.